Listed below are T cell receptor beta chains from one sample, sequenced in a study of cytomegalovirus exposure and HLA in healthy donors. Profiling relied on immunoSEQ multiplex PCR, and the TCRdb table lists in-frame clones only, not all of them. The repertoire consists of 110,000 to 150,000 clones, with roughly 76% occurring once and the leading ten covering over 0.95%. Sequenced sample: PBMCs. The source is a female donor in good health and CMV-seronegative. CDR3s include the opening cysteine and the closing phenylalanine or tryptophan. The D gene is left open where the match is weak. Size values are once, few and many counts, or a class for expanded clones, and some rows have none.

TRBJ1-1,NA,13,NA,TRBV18,TGTGCCAGCTCTCGCAGGGTCGACACTGAAGCTTTCTTT,CASSRRVDTEAFF
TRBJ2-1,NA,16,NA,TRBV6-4,TGTGCCAGCAGTGACTCGGAGCGGAGCTCCTACAATGAGCAGTTCTTC,CASSDSERSSYNEQFF
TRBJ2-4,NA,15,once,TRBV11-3,TGTGCCAGCAGCCCAGGAGGGATAGCCAAAAACATTCAGTACTTC,CASSPGGIAKNIQYF
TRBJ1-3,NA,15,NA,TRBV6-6,TGTGCCAGCAGTTACACAGGTTACTCTGGAAACACCATATATTTT,CASSYTGYSGNTIYF
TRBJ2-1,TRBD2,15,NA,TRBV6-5,TGTGCCAGCACCGTAGGTCTAGCGGGGGACAATGAGCAGTTCTTC,CASTVGLAGDNEQFF
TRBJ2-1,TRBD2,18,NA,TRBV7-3,TGTGCCAGCAGCTTAACGGAGACGACTAGCGGGAGCAATCCGGAGCAGTTCTTC,CASSLTETTSGSNPEQFF
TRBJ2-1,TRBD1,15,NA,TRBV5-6,TGTGCCAGCAGCGGGACAGGGGCCTCCTACAATGAGCAGTTCTTC,CASSGTGASYNEQFF
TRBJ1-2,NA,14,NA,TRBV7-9,TGTGCCAGCAGCCCCGCGGTTTATGGGGGCGGCTACACCTTC,CASSPAVYGGGYTF
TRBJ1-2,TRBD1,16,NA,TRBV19,TGTGCCAGTACTACACTCGGGACAGGGGGCACGAGAGGCTACACCTTC,CASTTLGTGGTRGYTF
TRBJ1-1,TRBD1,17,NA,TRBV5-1,TGCGCCAGCAGCTTGCGGGACAGGATTTATCGGAACACTGAAGCTTTCTTT,CASSLRDRIYRNTEAFF
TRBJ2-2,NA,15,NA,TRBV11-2,TGTGCCAGCAGTCCCTCGGGACTGAACACCGGGGAGCTGTTTTTT,CASSPSGLNTGELFF
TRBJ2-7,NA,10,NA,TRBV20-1,TGCAGTGCCACAAAATACGAGCAGTACTTC,CSATKYEQYF
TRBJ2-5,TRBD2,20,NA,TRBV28,TGTGCCAGCAGTTCCACTCGACTAGCGGGAGGGCCGGGGAGCCAAGAGACCCAGTACTTC,CASSSTRLAGGPGSQETQYF
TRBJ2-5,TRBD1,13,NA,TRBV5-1,TGCGCCAGCAGCTTGCAGGGGGAAGAGACCCAGTACTTC,CASSLQGEETQYF
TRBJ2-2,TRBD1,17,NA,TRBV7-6,TGTGCCAGCAGCTCCAAACTGGGACAGGGGTTTTCCGGGGAGCTGTTTTTT,CASSSKLGQGFSGELFF
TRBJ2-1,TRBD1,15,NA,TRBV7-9,TGTGCCAGCAGCCCCAGGGGGCCTAGATCCGATGAGCAGTTCTTC,CASSPRGPRSDEQFF
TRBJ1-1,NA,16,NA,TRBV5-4,TGTGCCAGCAGCTTGGTTGTCGGCCATGCGGAAACTGAAGCTTTCTTT,CASSLVVGHAETEAFF
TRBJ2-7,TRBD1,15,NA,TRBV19,TGTGCCAGTAGTATACCGACAGGGAGCTCCTACGAGCAGTACTTC,CASSIPTGSSYEQYF
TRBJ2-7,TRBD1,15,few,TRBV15,TGTGCCACCAGCAGAGCCAGGGGGCAACCCTACGAGCAGTACTTC,CATSRARGQPYEQYF
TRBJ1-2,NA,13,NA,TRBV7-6,TGTGCCAGCAGCTCGACACTTAACTATGGCTACACCTTC,CASSSTLNYGYTF
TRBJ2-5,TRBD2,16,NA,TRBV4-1,TGCGCCAGCAGCCAAAGGACTAGCGGGTATCAAGAGACCCAGTACTTC,CASSQRTSGYQETQYF
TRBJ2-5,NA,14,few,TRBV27,TGTGCCAGCAGTTTATATGGCTCCCAAGAGACCCAGTACTTC,CASSLYGSQETQYF
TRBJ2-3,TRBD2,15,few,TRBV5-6,TGTGCCAGCAGCTTTAGGAGCGGGAGTTATGATACGCAGTATTTT,CASSFRSGSYDTQYF
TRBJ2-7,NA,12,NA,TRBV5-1,TGCGCCAGCAGCTCAGAACATTACGAGCAGTACTTC,CASSSEHYEQYF
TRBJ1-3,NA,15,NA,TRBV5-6,TGTGCCAGCACCTACGGGGGGCTTCAGGGAAACACCATATATTTT,CASTYGGLQGNTIYF
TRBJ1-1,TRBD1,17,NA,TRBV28,TGTGCCAGCAGTAGAGGGACAGGGGCCTCAATGAACACTGAAGCTTTCTTT,CASSRGTGASMNTEAFF
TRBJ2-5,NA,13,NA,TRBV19,TGTGCCAGTAGGCAGGGTCCAAGAGAGACCCAGTACTTC,CASRQGPRETQYF
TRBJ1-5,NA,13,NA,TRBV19,TGTGCCAGTAGTATTTGGACAGATCAGCCCCAGCATTTT,CASSIWTDQPQHF
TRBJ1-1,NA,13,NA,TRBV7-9,TGTGCCAGCAGGGAGGAGGAAAACACTGAAGCTTTCTTT,CASREEENTEAFF
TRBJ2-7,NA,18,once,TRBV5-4,TGTGCCAGCAGCTTGCCCCTTTGGACTGGAGGGCCGGTCTACGAGCAGTACTTC,CASSLPLWTGGPVYEQYF
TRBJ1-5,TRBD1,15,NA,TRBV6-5,TGTGCCAGCAGCCCGGGACAGCTTAGCAATCAGCCCCAGCATTTT,CASSPGQLSNQPQHF
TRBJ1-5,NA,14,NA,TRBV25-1,TGTGCCAGCAGTCTCGAGGGAGCGGATCAGCCCCAGCATTTT,CASSLEGADQPQHF
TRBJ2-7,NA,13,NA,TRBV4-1,TGCGCCAGCAGCCGGCAGGGGTGGTACGAGCAGTACTTC,CASSRQGWYEQYF
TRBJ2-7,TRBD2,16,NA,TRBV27,TGTGCCAGCAGAGGGATGGGCGGGAGGGCCCACTACGAGCAGTACTTC,CASRGMGGRAHYEQYF
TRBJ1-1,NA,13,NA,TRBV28,TGTGCCACCTTTCTGGCAGTAAGCACTGAAGCTTTCTTT,CATFLAVSTEAFF
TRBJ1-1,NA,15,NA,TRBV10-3,TGTGCCATCAGTGAGAGGCCCCCCTCGGGGACTGAAGCTTTCTTT,CAISERPPSGTEAFF
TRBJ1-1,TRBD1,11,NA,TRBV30,TGTGCCTGGGGACAGGACACTGAAGCTTTCTTT,CAWGQDTEAFF